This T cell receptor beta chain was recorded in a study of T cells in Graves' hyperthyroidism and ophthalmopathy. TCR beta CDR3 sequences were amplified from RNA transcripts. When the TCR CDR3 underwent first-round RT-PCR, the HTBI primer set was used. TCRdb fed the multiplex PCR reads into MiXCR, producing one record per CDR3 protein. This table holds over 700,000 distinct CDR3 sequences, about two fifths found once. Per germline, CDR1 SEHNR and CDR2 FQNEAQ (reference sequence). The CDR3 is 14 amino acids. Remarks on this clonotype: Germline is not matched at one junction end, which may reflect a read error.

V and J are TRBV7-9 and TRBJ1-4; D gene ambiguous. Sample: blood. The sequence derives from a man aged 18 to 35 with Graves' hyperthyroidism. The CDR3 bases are TGTGCCAGCAGCTTAGGAGCAGCGGGAGAAAAGCTGTTTTTT. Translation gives CASSLGAAGEKLFF.